Presented here are 7 T cell receptor beta chains from one specimen sequenced in a study of shared clonotypes between healthy human individuals. Repertoires were generated with immunoSEQ multiplex PCR, while TCRdb's copy carries only in-frame clones and drops some. This table holds 2 million to 2.5 million clones, 85% to 95% found once. Sequencing was done on a sample of naive CD4+ T cells sorted from blood. Regarding subset: CD45RA+ positively selected. The receptors were sampled from a man aged 18 to 30 in good health.

J is TRBJ1-2 and V is TRBV15; D remains unclear. CDR3 length equals 12 residues. Looked up from germline, CDR1 is LNHNV and CDR2 is YYDKDF (reference sequence). V lost 1 base and J 5 bases, leaving 5 bases between the germline ends. CDR3 residues: CATSRVEYGYTF. In DNA, the CDR3 is TGTGCCACCAGCAGAGTAGAATATGGCTACACCTTC.

V and J are TRBV7-2 and TRBJ2-1; 11 nucleotides align to TRBD2. J gave up 7 bases and V 1 base, and 3 bases lay outside the gene matches. Germline V gene data show CDR1 as SGHTA and CDR2 as FQGNSA. The CDR3 loop spans 15 amino acids. CDR3 in DNA: TGTGCCAGCAGCTTAGAAGGGACTAGCGGTAATGAGCAGTTCTTC. This translates into CASSLEGTSGNEQFF. The full variable domain, with the rest looked up from reference TRBV7-2 and TRBJ2-1, is GAGVSQSPSNKVTEKGKDVELRCDPISGHTALYWYRQSLGQGLEFLIYFQGNSAPDKSGLPSDRFSAERTGGSVSTLTIQRTQQEDSAVYLCASSLEGTSGNEQFFGPGTRLTVL.

The chain couples TRBV5-4 to TRBJ2-7, with 7 bases aligning to TRBD2. Germline CDR1 SGHNT, CDR2 YYREEE (reference sequence). V lost 0 bases to trimming and J lost 4 bases; unmatched junction nucleotides: 7. The CDR3 length is 15 residues. CDR3 residues: CASSLGGGRSYEQYF. CDR3 nucleotide sequence: TGTGCCAGCAGCTTGGGGGGCGGGAGATCGTACGAGCAGTACTTC.

The chain joins TRBV11-2 to TRBJ2-7, with unresolved D. V was pared by 2 bases and J by 0 bases, with 2 bases between. The V gene's germline CDR1 is SGHAT and CDR2 FQNNGV. The CDR3 is 12 amino acids. In DNA, the CDR3 is TGTGCCAGCAGCTTATACTCCTACGAGCAGTACTTC. Its protein product is CASSLYSYEQYF.

This chain uses TRBV7-2 with TRBJ2-1; tentatively, D is TRBD2 (6 bases). The CDR3 extends over 16 amino acids. V lost 1 base, J lost 2 bases, and 12 bases lay in between. Germline CDR1 SGHTA, CDR2 FQGNSA. The CDR3 sequence: CASSLGMGRTYNEQFF. The CDR3, as DNA: TGTGCCAGCAGCTTAGGTATGGGGAGGACCTACAATGAGCAGTTCTTC.

Details on this clone: At the DNA level, this CDR3 is encoded by other sequences in the same sample as well. This chain uses TRBV29-1 with TRBJ2-7; D might be TRBD1 or TRBD2, each matching 5 bases. Trimming cost V 4 bases and J 1 base, with 11 bases left between them. Germline CDR1 is SQVTM and CDR2 is ANQGSEA. This CDR3 region has 13 residues. CDR3 sequence: CSVGGRLSYEQYF. In nucleotides, the CDR3 is TGCAGCGTTGGGGGACGGCTATCCTACGAGCAGTACTTC.

The V gene is TRBV6-5, the J gene TRBJ2-1; D may be TRBD2 (6 bases). The CDR3 totals 13 residues. Germline lookup yields CDR1 MNHEY and CDR2 SVGAGI. The germline V and J ends were trimmed by 7 bases and 8 bases, with 15 bases remaining between them. This chain's CDR3 is CASTRAGLDEQFF. The CDR3 DNA follows: TGTGCCAGCACCAGGGCGGGGCTCGATGAGCAGTTCTTC.